The 17 T cell receptor beta chains in this list originate from one sample, sequenced in a study of beta chain features in type 1 diabetes. These receptors have no identified antigens. The study, taken as a whole, reports: Within each of all four CD4+ subsets, Type 1 diabetes patients had TCRB CDR3s that were moderately but significantly shorter.

The isolated RNA, all of it, was reverse transcribed, so expressed TCRB transcripts were what got sequenced. Only in-frame clones appear in the TCRdb table, and some are missing; sequencing was by immunoSEQ multiplex PCR. The sample contains a few hundred thousand clones, 13% of which appear only once. Sequencing used naive CD4+ T cells from blood. These receptors originate from a woman in her late teens or twenties with type 1 diabetes.

This clone was seen a handful of times. This chain links TRBV5-4 with TRBJ1-4, with 7 bases lining up with TRBD1. With 4 bases clipped from V and 2 bases from J, the junction kept 5 bases outside the gene matches. Germline CDR1 and CDR2: SGHNT and YYREEE (reference sequence). The CDR3 covers 15 residues. CDR3 sequence: CASSVRTGTNEKLFF. The CDR3 DNA reads as TGTGCCAGCAGCGTAAGGACAGGCACTAATGAAAAACTGTTTTTT.

In DNA form, the CDR3 reads TGCAGCGTTGCCAGCACCGGGGAGCTGTTTTTT. Translating gives CSVASTGELFF. The chain employs TRBV29-1 and TRBJ2-2; D ambiguous. Trimming stripped 4 bases from V and 4 bases from J, with 4 bases between. Germline CDR1 and CDR2: SQVTM and ANQGSEA. The CDR3 contains 11 residues.

This clone showed up just a few times. The V gene is TRBV28, the J gene TRBJ2-7; D may be TRBD1 (7 bases). The V end lost 6 bases, the J end lost 3 bases, and 12 bases lay between the germline ends. The CDR3 runs to 13 residues. Germline-derived CDR1 and CDR2 are MDHEN and SYDVKM. CDR3 bases: TGTGCCAGCAGGCAGGGGGGTGGCTACGAGCAGTACTTC. This codes for CASRQGGGYEQYF.

This clone was seen only a few times. The same CDR3 also results from other DNA sequences found in this sample. The chain employs TRBV30 and TRBJ2-3; TRBD2 might be the D (6 bases). With 3 bases removed from V and 1 base from J, the gap between germline ends came to 8 bases. Germline loops: CDR1 GTSNPN, CDR2 SVGIG (reference sequence). CDR3 length equals 13 residues. CDR3 coding DNA: TGTGCCTGGAGGTTAGCGGGCACAGATACGCAGTATTTT. Its translation: CAWRLAGTDTQYF.

V gene TRBV11-2 combines with J gene TRBJ2-1, with 7 bases that match TRBD2. Germline V gene data show CDR1 as SGHAT and CDR2 as FQNNGV. V gave up 0 bases and J gave up 2 bases; unmatched junction bases: 1. CDR3 length: 15 amino acids. CDR3 in amino acids: CASSLEGTTYNEQFF. The CDR3 DNA is TGTGCCAGCAGCTTAGAGGGGACTACCTACAATGAGCAGTTCTTC.

The sample holds a few counts of this clone. The gene calls are TRBV5-1 and TRBJ2-2; D may be TRBD2 (6 bases). Looked up from germline, CDR1 is SGHRS and CDR2 is YFSETQ. The CDR3 length is 18 residues. Deletions cut 6 bases from V and 0 bases from J, with 21 bases between. The CDR3 region is CASTHPASGTANTGELFF. CDR3 nucleotides: TGCGCCAGCACGCATCCCGCATCCGGGACTGCGAACACCGGGGAGCTGTTTTTT.

V gene TRBV5-1 combines with J gene TRBJ2-7, with D perhaps TRBD2 (6 bases). The germline CDR1 and CDR2 sequences are SGHRS and YFSETQ. V gave up 1 base and J gave up 0 bases, with 11 bases separating them. This CDR3 spans 15 amino acids. CDR3 residues: CASSLTASVSYEQYF. The CDR3 nucleotides read TGCGCCAGCAGCTTGACGGCTAGCGTCTCCTACGAGCAGTACTTC.

The sample holds a few counts of this clone. Other DNA sequences in the same sample also yield this CDR3. V usage is TRBV30 and J usage is TRBJ1-5; D is unresolved. V was cut by 2 bases and J by 3 bases, with 8 bases left in between. Germline-derived CDR1 and CDR2 are GTSNPN and SVGIG (reference sequence). This CDR3 is built from 13 residues. The CDR3, as DNA: TGTGCCTGGAGTCCGGGGTACAATCAGCCCCAGCATTTT. This sequence encodes CAWSPGYNQPQHF.

The DNA of the CDR3 is TGTGCCAGCAGCTTGTGGGGGGGGACTGGAGGACAGCCCCAGCATTTT. It translates to CASSLWGGTGGQPQHF. The gene calls are TRBV5-6 and TRBJ1-5, with D maybe TRBD1 (5 bases). The germline V gene encodes CDR1 SGHDT and CDR2 YYEEEE. The CDR3 is 16 amino acids. Trimming shortened V by 1 base and J by 7 bases, and 18 bases separated the two germline ends.

This clone came up a few times. The J gene is TRBJ2-2, the V gene TRBV5-4; D call uncertain. Germline V gives CDR1 SGHNT, CDR2 YYREEE (reference sequence). The CDR3 has 14 residues. V was cut by 3 bases and J by 6 bases, with 12 bases left in between. CDR3 region: CASSSRSSAGELFF. Here the CDR3 DNA reads TGTGCCAGCAGCTCCCGGTCGAGCGCCGGGGAGCTGTTTTTT.

The genes are TRBV4-1 and TRBJ2-5; TRBD2 aligns across 8 bases. V lost 3 bases to trimming and J lost 4 bases; unmatched junction nucleotides: 13. Germline V lookup: CDR1 MGHRA, CDR2 YSYEKL. The CDR3 contains 17 residues. The CDR3 DNA sequence: TGCGCCAGCAGCCACGGCCAGGGACCCGCGGGGGGAGAGACCCAGTACTTC. As protein: CASSHGQGPAGGETQYF.

This clone has more than one count but fewer than ten. The chain carries TRBV5-1 and TRBJ2-5; tentative D call: TRBD2 (6 bases). Trimming cost V 0 bases and J 2 bases, with 20 bases left between them. The germline V gene encodes CDR1 SGHRS and CDR2 YFSETQ. The CDR3 contains 18 residues. Here the CDR3 DNA reads TGCGCCAGCAGCTTGGCCCGTTACCTCGAAGGGACTCAAGAGACCCAGTACTTC. Translated: CASSLARYLEGTQETQYF.

This clone came up a few times. This chain links TRBV10-1 with TRBJ2-3; no firm D call. CDR1 and CDR2 (germline): WNHNN, SYGVQD (reference sequence). The CDR3 spans 14 residues. Trimming took off 4 bases at V and 0 bases at J, with 8 bases between the two ends. The CDR3 nucleotides read TGCGCCAGCAGTGGGCAGTTGAGCACAGATACGCAGTATTTT. Amino acids: CASSGQLSTDTQYF.

The CDR3 region is CASSAGTRDEQYV. In DNA form, the CDR3 reads TGTGCCAGCAGCGCGGGGACTAGGGACGAGCAGTACGTC. The chain uses TRBV9 and TRBJ2-7, with TRBD2 matching over 8 bases. With V trimmed by 3 bases and J by 5 bases, 4 bases remained unmatched. This CDR3 spans 13 amino acids. The germline gives CDR1 SGDLS, CDR2 YYNGEE.

This clone occurred a few times. J is TRBJ2-1 and V is TRBV19; 13 nucleotides align to TRBD2. Germline V gives CDR1 LNHDA, CDR2 SQIVND (reference sequence). This CDR3 spans 16 amino acids. V dropped 5 bases and J dropped 7; count of bases not matched to a gene: 8. CDR3 DNA sequence: TGTGCCAGTAGTCCCCGGACTAGCGGGAGTAGGAATGAGCAGTTCTTC. Translating gives CASSPRTSGSRNEQFF.

V is TRBV18 and J is TRBJ2-2; D is undetermined. CDR3 length equals 15 residues. V gave up 3 bases and J gave up 4 bases, with 12 bases separating them. Germline loops: CDR1 KGHSH, CDR2 LQKENI. CDR3 nucleotides: TGTGCCAGCTCACCCTTGGATGGGCCCACCGGGGAGCTGTTTTTT. Translating it yields CASSPLDGPTGELFF.

V gene TRBV4-3 combines with J gene TRBJ2-5; possibly TRBD2 for D (5 bases). CDR3 length: 16 amino acids. CDR1 is LGHNA and CDR2 is YSLEER in the germline V gene. V lost 1 base, J lost 5 bases, and 17 bases lay in between. CDR3 sequence (DNA): TGCGCCAGCAGCCAAGGCCCTCCGGGGAGAGGCGAGACCCAGTACTTC. Translated: CASSQGPPGRGETQYF.